Each of the 28 T cell receptor beta chains below was sequenced from the same sample in a study of blood T cell repertoires in COVID-19. Sequenced by immunoSEQ multiplex PCR; TCRdb stores in-frame clones only, minus some. Among just under 350,000 clones listed, around nine tenths were seen once. Sequencing used peripheral blood. The receptors were sampled from a young woman who had recovered from COVID-19.

This clone occurred once. The V gene is TRBV6-1, the J gene TRBJ2-3; D perhaps matches TRBD1 (6 bases). Per the germline V gene, CDR1 is MNHNS and CDR2 is SASEGT. The V and J ends lost 4 bases and 4 bases respectively, with 18 bases between them. This CDR3 region has 16 residues. The DNA for the CDR3 is TGTGCCAGCAGTGGGCCGACGGGACACGGTCCAGATACGCAGTATTTT. Translating gives CASSGPTGHGPDTQYF.

This clone was counted between two and nine times. The rearrangement joins TRBV27 to TRBJ1-6, with a tentative D call TRBD1 (5 bases). CDR1 is MNHEY, CDR2 SMNVEV, per germline (reference sequence). CDR3 length: 15 amino acids. Trimming cost V 4 bases and J 6 bases, with 13 bases left between them. The CDR3 loop is CASSSRGRANSPLHF. In DNA, the CDR3 is TGTGCCAGCAGTTCCCGTGGCAGGGCTAATTCACCCCTCCACTTT.

The CDR3 DNA reads TGTGCCAGCAGCTACACGGGACACCGTGAAGCTTTCTTT. This codes for CASSYTGHREAFF. The V call is TRBV7-9, the J call TRBJ1-1; the D gene is possibly TRBD1 (6 bases). The CDR3 contains 13 residues. V lost 4 bases and J 7 bases, leaving 13 bases between the germline ends. Germline V gene data show CDR1 as SEHNR and CDR2 as FQNEAQ (reference sequence).

This sequence joins TRBV27 and TRBJ2-1, with D perhaps TRBD1 (5 bases). The CDR3 has 15 residues. Trimming shortened V by 3 bases and J by 6 bases, and 15 bases separated the two germline ends. CDR1 is MNHEY and CDR2 is SMNVEV in the germline V gene (reference sequence). In DNA form, the CDR3 reads TGTGCCAGCAGTTTTAGGAGACAGTTTTTCAATGAGCAGTTCTTC. Its translation is CASSFRRQFFNEQFF.

This clone was detected only once. The CDR3 DNA reads as TGTGCCAGCAGCGAACAGGGTTTTAATTCACCCCTCCACTTT. Its protein product is CASSEQGFNSPLHF. This sequence joins TRBV9 and TRBJ1-6, with TRBD1 as a possible D gene (6 bases). V shed 3 bases and J shed 6 bases, with 10 bases lying between them. The CDR3 consists of 14 residues. Germline V lookup: CDR1 SGDLS, CDR2 YYNGEE.

This chain connects TRBV19 to TRBJ1-1, with 9 bases lining up with TRBD1. This CDR3 has 16 amino acids. J lost 0 bases, V lost 5 bases, and 7 bases had no gene match. Germline-derived CDR1 and CDR2 are LNHDA and SQIVND (reference sequence). CDR3 protein: CASSLGTGPMNTEAFF. DNA of the CDR3: TGTGCCAGTAGTCTTGGGACAGGGCCAATGAACACTGAAGCTTTCTTT.

This clone was recorded once. The chain combines TRBV7-9 with TRBJ1-4; 8 nucleotides match TRBD1. The CDR3 covers 15 residues. In germline, CDR1 is SEHNR, CDR2 FQNEAQ (reference sequence). Trimming cost V 5 bases and J 3 bases; bases outside gene matches: 5. The CDR3 region has the DNA TGTGCCAGCAGCCACAGGACAGGGCCTAATGAAAAACTGTTTTTT. Its translation is CASSHRTGPNEKLFF. The full variable domain, in which reference TRBV7-9 and TRBJ1-4 provide the parts outside the CDR3, is DTGVSQNPRHKITKRGQNVTFRCDPISEHNRLYWYRQTLGQGPEFLTYFQNEAQLEKSRLLSDRFSAERPKGSFSTLEIQRTEQGDSAMYLCASSHRTGPNEKLFFGSGTQLSVL.

This sequence joins TRBV5-1 and TRBJ2-3, with D possibly being TRBD1 (5 bases). Trimming took off 4 bases at V and 2 bases at J, with 11 bases between the two ends. The CDR3 runs to 14 residues. Germline lookup yields CDR1 SGHRS and CDR2 YFSETQ. CDR3 in DNA: TGCGCCAGCAGCCTGGACACCCACACAGATACGCAGTATTTT. This codes for CASSLDTHTDTQYF.

V and J are TRBV29-1 and TRBJ2-1, with TRBD2 matching over 10 bases. The V gene's germline CDR1 is SQVTM and CDR2 ANQGSEA. The V gene end was trimmed by 6 bases and the J gene end by 7 bases; junction bases not matched to a gene: 12. This CDR3 region has 15 residues. The CDR3 protein is CSVGSPGLASNEQFF. CDR3 sequence (DNA): TGCAGCGTGGGGTCCCCGGGACTAGCGTCAAATGAGCAGTTCTTC.

The V gene is TRBV18, the J gene TRBJ2-7; TRBD2 agrees at 9 bases. The V segment lost 6 bases and the J segment 1 base; nucleotides outside the gene matches: 7. Germline V lookup: CDR1 KGHSH, CDR2 LQKENI. The CDR3 runs 15 residues. CDR3 sequence reads: CASSLSGSSSYEQYV. Here the CDR3 DNA reads TGTGCCAGCTCCCTTAGCGGGAGTTCGTCCTACGAGCAGTACGTC.

The chain links TRBV15 to TRBJ2-7, with TRBD2 identical over 9 bases. The CDR3 extends over 17 amino acids. Trimming removed 0 bases from V and 2 bases from J; junction bases left unmatched: 8. Germline V gives CDR1 LNHNV, CDR2 YYDKDF (reference sequence). The CDR3 DNA reads TGTGCCACCAGCAGAGATCGTTTCCTAGCGGGACCCTACGAGCAGTACGTC. Residues: CATSRDRFLAGPYEQYV.

The J gene is TRBJ1-4, the V gene TRBV7-9; TRBD1 matches 11 bases. The CDR3 runs 14 residues. Germline V gene data show CDR1 as SEHNR and CDR2 as FQNEAQ (reference sequence). V shed 5 bases, J shed 11 bases, and the junction held 7 bases outside the gene matches. The CDR3 here is CASSRTGGGFKLFF. The CDR3 DNA follows: TGTGCCAGCAGCCGGACAGGGGGCGGATTCAAACTGTTTTTT. The full variable domain, with the rest looked up from reference TRBV7-9 and TRBJ1-4, is DTGVSQNPRHKITKRGQNVTFRCDPISEHNRLYWYRQTLGQGPEFLTYFQNEAQLEKSRLLSDRFSAERPKGSFSTLEIQRTEQGDSAMYLCASSRTGGGFKLFFGSGTQLSVL.

The J gene is TRBJ2-2, the V gene TRBV11-2; D gene uncertain. The germline V gene encodes CDR1 SGHAT and CDR2 FQNNGV. V was clipped by 5 bases and J by 0 bases, with 10 bases between them. This CDR3 spans 15 amino acids. The CDR3 sequence is CASSPTAANTGELFF. DNA of the CDR3: TGTGCCAGCAGCCCTACCGCGGCGAACACCGGGGAGCTGTTTTTT.

This sequence joins TRBV7-2 and TRBJ1-1, with a tentative D call TRBD1 (6 bases). Germline V gene sequence: CDR1 SGHTA, CDR2 FQGNSA. This CDR3 region has 14 residues. V lost 5 bases to trimming and J lost 4 bases, with 14 bases between them. CDR3 sequence reads: CASSRGGAGTEAFF. The CDR3 DNA is TGTGCCAGCAGCCGGGGGGGGGCGGGCACTGAAGCTTTCTTT.

The rearrangement links TRBV6-2 or TRBV6-3 to TRBJ1-1, with unresolved D. This CDR3 has 14 residues. Per germline, CDR1 MNHEY and CDR2 SVGEGT. V was trimmed by 0 bases and J by 1 base, leaving 6 bases between them. This CDR3 is CASSYSGKNTEAFF. As DNA, the CDR3 is TGTGCCAGCAGTTACTCCGGGAAGAACACTGAAGCTTTCTTT.

This clone has only one observation. The chain carries TRBV6-6 and TRBJ1-3; TRBD1 is a possible D gene (5 bases). This CDR3 spans 14 amino acids. The V end was cut by 8 bases, the J end by 0 bases, with 11 bases between. In germline, CDR1 is MNHNY, CDR2 SVGAGI (reference sequence). CDR3 in DNA: TGTGCCAGCTCACCAGGGCACTCTGGAAACACCATATATTTT. Translation gives CASSPGHSGNTIYF.

About this clone itself: This same CDR3 is encoded by further DNA sequences in the sample. This rearrangement joins TRBV19 to TRBJ1-2; D uncertain. CDR3 length: 14 amino acids. V was shortened by 6 bases and J by 1 base, with 12 bases between the two germline ends. Germline CDR1 reads LNHDA; CDR2 reads SQIVND (reference sequence). The CDR3 region is CASSPGRGNYGYTF. CDR3 nucleotides: TGTGCCAGTAGCCCAGGTCGGGGTAACTATGGCTACACCTTC.

The chain recombines TRBV19 with TRBJ2-5; TRBD2 matches at 8 bases. The V and J ends lost 5 bases and 5 bases, in that order; junction bases with no gene match: 13. The CDR3 is 16 residues long. Per the germline V gene, CDR1 is LNHDA and CDR2 is SQIVND (reference sequence). CDR3 DNA sequence: TGTGCCAGTAGTCTCCGACTAGCGAAGAAGGGGGAGACCCAGTACTTC. As protein: CASSLRLAKKGETQYF.

This chain links TRBV6-2 or TRBV6-3 with TRBJ1-1, with a possible D match to TRBD1 (6 bases). Trimming took 0 bases from V and 0 from J, leaving 14 bases between them. Germline lookup yields CDR1 MNHEY and CDR2 SVGEGT. The CDR3 runs to 17 residues. The chain's CDR3 is CASSYSNRADMNTEAFF. The DNA for the CDR3 is TGTGCCAGCAGTTACTCGAACAGGGCAGACATGAACACTGAAGCTTTCTTT.

J is TRBJ1-1 and V is TRBV6-5, with 10 bases lining up with TRBD1. Germline CDR1 is MNHEY and CDR2 is SVGAGI. The CDR3 length is 15 residues. The junction had 9 bases not matched to a gene; V was cut back by 6 bases and J by 5 bases. CDR3 residues: CASRLTGGRETEAFF. The CDR3 DNA follows: TGTGCCAGCAGGCTGACAGGGGGCCGCGAAACTGAAGCTTTCTTT.

CDR3 amino acids: CASTRTGGGGTEAFF. The CDR3 DNA follows: TGTGCCAGCACCAGAACAGGGGGCGGTGGCACTGAAGCTTTCTTT. This chain joins TRBV6-5 and TRBJ1-1; 9 positions agree with TRBD1. Germline CDR1 reads MNHEY; CDR2 reads SVGAGI. V lost 7 bases and J lost 4; bases outside the gene matches: 10. The length of the CDR3 is 15 residues.

The chain couples TRBV15 to TRBJ2-1; 13 nucleotides align to TRBD2. Germline V gene data show CDR1 as LNHNV and CDR2 as YYDKDF (reference sequence). CDR3 length equals 22 residues. V lost 0 bases, J lost 7 bases, and 21 bases stayed unmatched. The CDR3 DNA reads TGTGCCACCAGCAGAGAAGCCGCTACGGGACTAGCGGGGAATGAGAGGATGAATGAGCAGTTCTTC. Its translation: CATSREAATGLAGNERMNEQFF.

This clone was counted a single time. V and J are TRBV3-1 (or the pseudogene TRBV3-2) and TRBJ2-1; the D is unclear. V was trimmed by 1 base and J by 7 bases, leaving 8 bases between them. This CDR3 contains 13 residues. Germline values: CDR1 LGHDT, CDR2 YNNKEL (reference sequence). The CDR3 here is CASSQVQINEQFF. CDR3 bases: TGTGCCAGCAGCCAAGTTCAGATTAATGAGCAGTTCTTC.

This chain links TRBV19 with TRBJ2-1; 9 bases align to TRBD2. Germline values: CDR1 LNHDA, CDR2 SQIVND (reference sequence). The CDR3 length is 17 residues. Trimming took 3 bases from V and 5 from J; bases not matched to a gene: 11. The DNA of the CDR3 is TGTGCCAGTAGTATTCGTCAGCTAGCGGGAATCCACAATGAGCAGTTCTTC. Its translation: CASSIRQLAGIHNEQFF.

This clone was observed a single time. The gene calls are TRBV4-1 and TRBJ2-1; 13 nucleotides line up with TRBD2. The ends lost 0 bases at V and 10 bases at J; junction bases unmatched: 9. The CDR3 runs 17 residues. CDR1 and CDR2 from the germline V gene are MGHRA and YSYEKL. The DNA for the CDR3 is TGCGCCAGCAGCCAAGAAAGAAGACTAGCGGGAGGCCGGGAGCAGTTCTTC. It specifies CASSQERRLAGGREQFF.

The chain has TRBV19 and TRBJ1-2; 9 positions match TRBD1. V lost 1 base to trimming and J lost 13 bases; unmatched junction nucleotides: 16. The germline gives CDR1 LNHDA, CDR2 SQIVND (reference sequence). The CDR3 contains 16 residues. CDR3 sequence reads: CASSIGSPRQGVRSTF. Written as DNA, the CDR3 is TGTGCCAGTAGTATAGGATCCCCGAGACAGGGGGTGCGTTCCACCTTC.

The chain employs TRBV27 and TRBJ1-2; tentative D call: TRBD1 (5 bases). Germline lookup yields CDR1 MNHEY and CDR2 SMNVEV (reference sequence). This CDR3 region has 15 residues. Trimming removed 0 bases at V and 3 bases at J, with 11 bases between. The CDR3 DNA sequence: TGTGCCAGCAGTTTATCTGTGGGGCTGGACTATGGCTACACCTTC. Its protein product is CASSLSVGLDYGYTF.

This rearrangement joins TRBV6-1 to TRBJ1-2; D unresolved. This CDR3 is 15 amino acids long. Trimming shortened V by 2 bases and J by 0 bases, and 10 bases separated the two germline ends. The V gene's germline CDR1 is MNHNS and CDR2 SASEGT. CDR3 DNA: TGTGCCAGCAGTGAATTAAACAGAGCTAACTATGGCTACACCTTC. This codes for CASSELNRANYGYTF.